This T cell receptor (beta chain) is from a study of cytomegalovirus exposure and HLA in healthy donors. The protocol was immunoSEQ multiplex PCR, while the TCRdb copy is restricted to in-frame clones and leaves out a portion. The table includes 95,000 to 150,000 clones, over 85% detected once. Germline values: CDR1 LNHDA, CDR2 SQIVND (reference sequence). The J segment lost 0 bases and the V segment lost 7 bases, leaving 9 bases of the junction unmatched. The CDR3 consists of 17 residues. It was the 120-subject validation cohort, separate from the approximately 620-subject first cohort, to which the donors belonged. As to this clone: The antigen remains undetermined.

Overall study findings and caveats: In vitro experiments confirmed that a few CMV-associated chains were specific for CMV antigens. Cytomegalovirus association was assigned to approximately 160 TCR beta chains. Some public TCRs appeared in many individuals, while most sequences were rare.

The rearrangement links TRBV19 to TRBJ1-5, with TRBD1 matching 10 bases. This sequence was found in a woman in her late teens or twenties in good health and CMV-seronegative. The sample comprised PBMCs. CDR3 amino acids: CASTGTGALYSNQPQHF. Written as DNA, the CDR3 is TGTGCCAGTACCGGGACAGGGGCCCTTTATAGCAATCAGCCCCAGCATTTT.